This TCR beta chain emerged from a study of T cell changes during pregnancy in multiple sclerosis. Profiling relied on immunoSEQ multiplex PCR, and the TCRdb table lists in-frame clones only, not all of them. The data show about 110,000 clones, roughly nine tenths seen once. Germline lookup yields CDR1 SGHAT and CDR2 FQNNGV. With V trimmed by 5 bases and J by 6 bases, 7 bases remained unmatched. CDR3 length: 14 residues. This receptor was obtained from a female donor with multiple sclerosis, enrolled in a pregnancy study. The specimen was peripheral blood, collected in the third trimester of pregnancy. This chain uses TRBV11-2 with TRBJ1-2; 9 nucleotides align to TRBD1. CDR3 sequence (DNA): TGTGCCAGCAGCAGAGGGACAGGGTGGAATGGCTACACCTTC. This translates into CASSRGTGWNGYTF. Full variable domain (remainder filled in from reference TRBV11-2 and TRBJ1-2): EAGVAQSPRYKIIEKRQSVAFWCNPISGHATLYWYQQILGQGPKLLIQFQNNGVVDDSQLPKDRFSAERLKGVDSTLKIQPAKLEDSAVYLCASSRGTGWNGYTFGSGTRLTVV.